Given below is one T cell receptor (beta chain) in context. The TCR beta library used iRepertoire HTBI primers with Arm-PCR amplification of CDR3. TCRdb analysed the multiplex PCR reads with MiXCR anew, one entry per CDR3 protein. The sample lists 500,000 or so distinct CDR3 sequences, 15% to 20% seen once, with 12% in the top ten. The data belong to a study of regulatory T cells in long-lasting Graves disease. Time point noted: newly diagnosed GD, antithyroid drugs for less than 3 months. The authors made the TCR library using RNA they extracted from PBMCs. CDR1 and CDR2 (germline): LGHNA, YNFKEQ. Trimming took off 1 base at V and 5 bases at J, with 17 bases between the two ends. CDR3 length: 16 residues. This same sample was also part of a study on T cells in Graves' hyperthyroidism and ophthalmopathy.

The chain employs TRBV4-2 and TRBJ2-5; D is perhaps TRBD2 (6 bases). This clonotype originated in a man between 35 and 55 years old with Graves disease. Sequenced material: peripheral blood mononuclear cells (PBMCs), taken at new diagnosis, from a patient treated with antithyroid drugs. The CDR3 loop reads CASSQGHGSREETQYF. The DNA for the CDR3 is TGTGCCAGCAGCCAAGGCCACGGGAGCCGGGAGGAGACCCAGTACTTC.